These T cell receptor beta chains were read from a single sample in a study of cytomegalovirus exposure and HLA in healthy donors. Clones were read by immunoSEQ multiplex PCR, and TCRdb kept only the in-frame ones, dropping some. Here the sample spans some 40,000 clones, roughly 63% being singletons. Sequenced: PBMCs. These receptors all stem from a man between 60 and 75 years old in good health and CMV-seropositive. CDR3s include the opening cysteine and the closing phenylalanine or tryptophan. The D gene is left open where the match is weak. Expanded clones are given a class, and other clones once, few, many or no size at all.

v_gene	d_gene	j_gene	abundance	CDR3nt	CDR3aa
TRBV9	TRBD1	TRBJ1-4	few	TGTGCCAGCAGCGTAGAGGCCCGGGCAGGGGGAACAGAAAAACTGTTTTTT	CASSVEARAGGTEKLFF
TRBV28	TRBD2	TRBJ2-1	few	TGTGCCAGCAGTTTAACGACTAGCGGGAGGCGGGGCAATGAGCAGTTCTTC	CASSLTTSGRRGNEQFF
TRBV7-9	.	TRBJ2-3	.	TGTGCCAGCAGGCGTGGTGCTAGAAACACAGATACGCAGTATTTT	CASRRGARNTDTQYF
TRBV5-3	.	TRBJ1-5	.	TGTGCCAGAAGCTTGTGGACAGCTTATAGCAATCAGCCCCAGCATTTT	CARSLWTAYSNQPQHF
TRBV6-1	.	TRBJ2-3	few	TGTGCCAGCAGCGTTGCTGGGGGCAGGAATACGCAGTATTTT	CASSVAGGRNTQYF
TRBV7-3	TRBD1	TRBJ2-2	once	TGTGCCAGCAGACCTTACCCGACAGGGGAGAACACCGGGGAGCTGTTTTTT	CASRPYPTGENTGELFF
TRBV28	TRBD2	TRBJ2-5	.	TGTGCCAGCAGTTTTCTAGCGGGAGGGCTGGGAGAGACCCAGTACTTC	CASSFLAGGLGETQYF
TRBV27	TRBD1	TRBJ1-4	.	TGTGCCAGCAGTTTGACAGGGGGTGATGAAAAACTGTTTTTT	CASSLTGGDEKLFF
TRBV28	TRBD1	TRBJ1-4	.	TGTGCCAGCAGTAGGACAGGGCCCCTTCGTGAAAAACTGTTTTTT	CASSRTGPLREKLFF
TRBV30	TRBD1	TRBJ2-5	.	TGTGCCTGGAGTGTAGGCTTCGGACAGGGCAACCAAGAGACCCAGTACTTC	CAWSVGFGQGNQETQYF
TRBV4-3	.	TRBJ2-5	.	TGCGCCAGCAGCCAAGATTGGCCTCCGAGGGAGACCCAGTACTTC	CASSQDWPPRETQYF
TRBV9	.	TRBJ1-5	.	TGTGCCAGCAGCGTAGTAAGTGAGAGCAATCAGCCCCAGCATTTT	CASSVVSESNQPQHF
TRBV29-1	.	TRBJ2-7	.	TGCAGCGTTGATGTTCAGGGCTCCTACGAGCAGTACTTC	CSVDVQGSYEQYF
TRBV29-1	.	TRBJ2-7	.	TGCAGCGTTGAAAGAGGGTATACGGAGCAGTACTTC	CSVERGYTEQYF
TRBV9	TRBD1	TRBJ1-4	.	TGTGCCAGCAGCACCCAGGGGGCGGATAATGAAAAACTGTTTTTT	CASSTQGADNEKLFF
TRBV7-9	TRBD2	TRBJ2-7	.	TGTGCCAGCAGCTTAGCGGGAGGGGCCTACGAGCAGTACTTC	CASSLAGGAYEQYF
TRBV15	TRBD2	TRBJ2-1	few	TGTGCCACCAGCAGAGCTACTAGCGGGCGACCTAGAGAGCAGTTCTTC	CATSRATSGRPREQFF
TRBV7-2	.	TRBJ2-7	few	TGTGCCAGCAGCGAGTTGGGCTTACCCCACGAGCAGTACTTC	CASSELGLPHEQYF
TRBV5-1	.	TRBJ2-7	.	TGCGCCAGCAGCGAGAGGGACATATCCTACGAGCAGTACTTC	CASSERDISYEQYF
TRBV4-1	.	TRBJ1-5	.	TGCGCCAGCAGCCAAGAGGAGACAGGTCTGCAGCCCCAGCATTTT	CASSQEETGLQPQHF
TRBV2	TRBD2	TRBJ2-7	once	TGTGCCAGCAGGGGGGGGCCCACTAGCGGGAGAATTTGGGATAAAGCCGAGCAGTACTTC	CASRGGPTSGRIWDKAEQYF
TRBV9	TRBD2	TRBJ2-2	.	TGTGCCAGCAGCGTAGACCCAGCGGGAGACGCCGGGGAGCTGTTTTTT	CASSVDPAGDAGELFF
TRBV30	.	TRBJ2-5	.	TGTGCCTGGAGTGTGCGGAGCAGTATCCAAGAGACCCAGTACTTC	CAWSVRSSIQETQYF
TRBV4-1	TRBD1	TRBJ1-4	few	TGCGCCAGCAGCGAAGGCAGGGGGCGCGGGGAAAAACTGTTTTTT	CASSEGRGRGEKLFF
TRBV5-1	TRBD2	TRBJ2-1	.	TGCGCCAGCAGCCCCCCGGCTAGCGGGAGTTCCAATGAGCAGTTCTTC	CASSPPASGSSNEQFF
TRBV19	.	TRBJ2-5	.	TGTGCCAGTAGTCTCCCGAGTGGGACCCAGTACTTC	CASSLPSGTQYF
TRBV9	TRBD2	TRBJ2-5	few	TGTGCCAGCAGCGTAAGCGTTACCCTTAGCGGGAGTAGGAGAGAGACCCAGTACTTC	CASSVSVTLSGSRRETQYF